The sequence of this T cell receptor (beta chain) was determined in a study of T cell repertoires in cytomegalovirus infection. Study-level information: Public TCR beta signatures provided an indication of both CMV infection and a matching HLA type.

TCRdb itself ran the reads through MiXCR, one entry per CDR3 protein. The sample holds roughly 570,000 distinct CDR3 sequences, under 45% seen once. In the case of this clonotype: Its antigen is still unknown.

This CDR3 has 18 amino acids. Per the germline V gene, CDR1 is SGHTA and CDR2 is FQGNSA. V was trimmed by 5 bases and J by 3 bases, leaving 26 bases between them. The rearrangement links TRBV7-2 to TRBJ2-7, with D perhaps TRBD1 (5 bases). This TCR was sampled from a human donor in good health (CMV status not recorded). Some clones in this sample may be carry-over from other donors' samples. The sequenced sample was cultured PBMCs, obtained from culture after CMV antigen stimulation. Here the CDR3 DNA reads TGTGCCAGCAGCCGCAACCCGCGTTCTAGGGGCCTCCTCTACGAGCAGTACTTC. Protein sequence: CASSRNPRSRGLLYEQYF.